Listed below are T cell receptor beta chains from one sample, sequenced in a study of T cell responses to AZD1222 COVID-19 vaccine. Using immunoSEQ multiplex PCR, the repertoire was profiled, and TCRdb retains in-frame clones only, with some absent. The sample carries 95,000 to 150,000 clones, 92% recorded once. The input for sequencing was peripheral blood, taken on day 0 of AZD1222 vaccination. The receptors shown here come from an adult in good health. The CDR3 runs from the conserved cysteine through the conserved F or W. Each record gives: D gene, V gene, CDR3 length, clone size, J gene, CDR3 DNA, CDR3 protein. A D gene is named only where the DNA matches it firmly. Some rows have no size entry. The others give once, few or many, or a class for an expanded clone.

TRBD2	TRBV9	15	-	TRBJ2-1	TGTGCCAGCAGCGCAGCGGGGGACGCTTACAATGAGCAGTTCTTC	CASSAAGDAYNEQFF
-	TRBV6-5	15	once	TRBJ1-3	TGTGCCAGCAGTTACCTGGGCAGCTCTGGAAACACCATATATTTT	CASSYLGSSGNTIYF
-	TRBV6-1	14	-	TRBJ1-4	TGTGCCAGCAGTGAAGGAGGGGGACATGAAAAACTGTTTTTT	CASSEGGGHEKLFF
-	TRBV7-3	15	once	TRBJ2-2	TGTGCCAGCAGCTTAACCGGGGGTGACACCGGGGAGCTGTTTTTT	CASSLTGGDTGELFF
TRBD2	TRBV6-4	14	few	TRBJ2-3	TGTGCCAGCAGTGAGGGACTAGGTGGAGATACGCAGTATTTT	CASSEGLGGDTQYF
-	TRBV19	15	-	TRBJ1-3	TGTGCCAGTAGTATAGATAGGACTGCTGGAAACACCATATATTTT	CASSIDRTAGNTIYF
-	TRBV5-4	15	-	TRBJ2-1	TGTGCCAGCAGCTTGGGTAGCGTCTTAGGGAATGAGCAGTTCTTC	CASSLGSVLGNEQFF
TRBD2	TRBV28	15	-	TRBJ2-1	TGTGCCAGCAGTAGACTAGCGGGGACCTACAATGAGCAGTTCTTC	CASSRLAGTYNEQFF
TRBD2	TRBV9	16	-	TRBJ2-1	TGTGCCAGCAGCTTACAGACTAGCGGCTCCTACAATGAGCAGTTCTTC	CASSLQTSGSYNEQFF
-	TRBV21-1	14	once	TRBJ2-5	TGTGCCAGCAGCAAAGGACAGTACCAAGAGACCCAGTACTTC	CASSKGQYQETQYF
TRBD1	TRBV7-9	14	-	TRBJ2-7	TGTGCCAGCAGATCCGGGACAGGCCCCTTCGAGCAGTACTTC	CASRSGTGPFEQYF
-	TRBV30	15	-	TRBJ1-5	TGTGCCTGGAGTGTGGGGGGACCGAGCAATCAGCCCCAGCATTTT	CAWSVGGPSNQPQHF
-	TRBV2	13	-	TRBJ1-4	TGTGCCAGCAGTGGACAGAGGGACGAAAAACTGTTTTTT	CASSGQRDEKLFF
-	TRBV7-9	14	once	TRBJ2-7	TGTGCCAGCAGCTTAGGGGAGGCTACCTACGAGCAGTACTTC	CASSLGEATYEQYF
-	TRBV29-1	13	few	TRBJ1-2	TGCAGCGGTTCGACAGGCAGAGGCTATGGCTACACCTTC	CSGSTGRGYGYTF
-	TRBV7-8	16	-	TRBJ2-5	TGTGCCAGCAGCTTTTCATCGGGTCCCAGGGGAGAGACCCAGTACTTC	CASSFSSGPRGETQYF
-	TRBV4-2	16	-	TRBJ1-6	TGTGCCAGCAGCCAAGATGTGGGGACGGAAAATTCACCCCTCCACTTT	CASSQDVGTENSPLHF
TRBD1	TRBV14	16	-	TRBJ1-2	TGTGCCAGCAGCCAAGCTTGGGGACAGGGCAGCTATGGCTACACCTTC	CASSQAWGQGSYGYTF
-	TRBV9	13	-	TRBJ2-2	TGTGCCAGCAGCGTCGAGAACACCGGGGAGCTGTTTTTT	CASSVENTGELFF
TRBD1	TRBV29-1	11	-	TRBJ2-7	TGCAGCGTCGGGACAGGGTACGAGCAGTACTTC	CSVGTGYEQYF
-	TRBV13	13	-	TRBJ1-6	TGTGCCAGCAGCTTAGGCCAGGGTTCACCCCTCCACTTT	CASSLGQGSPLHF
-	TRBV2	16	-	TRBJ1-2	TGTGCCAGCAGTGAAGACCGGCTACGACGCGGGGATGGCTACACCTTC	CASSEDRLRRGDGYTF
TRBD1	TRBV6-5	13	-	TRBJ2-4	TGTGCCAGCAGCCTAACAGGGGAAAACATTCAGTACTTC	CASSLTGENIQYF
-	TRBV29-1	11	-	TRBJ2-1	TGCAGCGTTCTAACAGGGAGGGAGCAGTTCTTC	CSVLTGREQFF
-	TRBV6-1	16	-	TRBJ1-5	TGTGCCAGCAGTGAATATGGGGCTTTGAGCAATCAGCCCCAGCATTTT	CASSEYGALSNQPQHF
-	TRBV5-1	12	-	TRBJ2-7	TGCGCCAGCAGCTTGGGGGCCCGCGAGCAGTACTTC	CASSLGAREQYF
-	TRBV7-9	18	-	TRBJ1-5	TGTGCCAGCAGCTTAGCCCCTCTTACAGGGTCCGTCTATCAGCCCCAGCATTTT	CASSLAPLTGSVYQPQHF
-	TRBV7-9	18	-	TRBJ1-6	TGTGCCAGCAGCACACCCCCGGACGGTAGCTCCTATAATTCACCCCTCCACTTT	CASSTPPDGSSYNSPLHF
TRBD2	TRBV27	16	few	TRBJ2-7	TGTGCCAGCAGCCAATCAAGACTAGCGTATATTTACGAGCAGTACTTC	CASSQSRLAYIYEQYF
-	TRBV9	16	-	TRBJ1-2	TGTGCCAGCAGCGTACTTTCCTTTGCCGGGGGAAGCGGCTACACCTTC	CASSVLSFAGGSGYTF
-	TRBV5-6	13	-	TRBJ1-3	TGTGCCAGCAGCTTTGTCTCTGGAAACACCATATATTTT	CASSFVSGNTIYF
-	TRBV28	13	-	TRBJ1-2	TGTGCCAGCCTGACAGCCAAGGGCTATGGCTACACCTTC	CASLTAKGYGYTF
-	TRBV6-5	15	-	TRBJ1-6	TGTGCCAGCAGTTACTCCGGGGGAGGGAATTCACCCCTCCACTTT	CASSYSGGGNSPLHF
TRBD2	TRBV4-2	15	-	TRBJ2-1	TGTGCCAGCAGCCTGGGGACTAGCGGGAACAATGAGCAGTTCTTC	CASSLGTSGNNEQFF
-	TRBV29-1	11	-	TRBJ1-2	TGCAGCGTTCACACCGTCGGCGGCTACACCTTC	CSVHTVGGYTF
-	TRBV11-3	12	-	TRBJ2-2	TGTGCCAGCAGCTACGGGGGCTTGGAGCTGTTTTTT	CASSYGGLELFF
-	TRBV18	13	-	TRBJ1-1	TGTGCCAGCTCACCTCGGCTGGACACTGAAGCTTTCTTT	CASSPRLDTEAFF
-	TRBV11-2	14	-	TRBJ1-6	TGTGCCAGCAGCTTAGACGCCCGCGGCTCACCCCTCCACTTT	CASSLDARGSPLHF
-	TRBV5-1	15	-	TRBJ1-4	TGCGCCAGCAGCTTGGAGGACAGCATAAGGGAAAAACTGTTTTTT	CASSLEDSIREKLFF
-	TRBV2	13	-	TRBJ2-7	TGTGCCAGCAGTGGAGGTGGGCCCTACGAGCAGTACTTC	CASSGGGPYEQYF
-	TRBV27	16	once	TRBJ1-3	TGTGCCAGCAGTTTGGGAGGGAGGTATTCTGGAAACACCATATATTTT	CASSLGGRYSGNTIYF
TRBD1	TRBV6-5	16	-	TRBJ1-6	TGTGCCAGCAGTTACTCGACAGGGGGATCTAATTCACCCCTCCACTTT	CASSYSTGGSNSPLHF
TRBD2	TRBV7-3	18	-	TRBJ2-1	TGTGCCAGCAGCCCAAAGTCCCTTGCGGGGGGGTCCTACAATGAGCAGTTCTTC	CASSPKSLAGGSYNEQFF
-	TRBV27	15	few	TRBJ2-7	TGTGCCAGCAGTTTAGCCGGACCTTATGGGGGGGAGCAGTACTTC	CASSLAGPYGGEQYF
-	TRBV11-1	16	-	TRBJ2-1	TGTGCCAGCAGCTTAGCGGGAAGGGGCTCCTACAATGAGCAGTTCTTC	CASSLAGRGSYNEQFF
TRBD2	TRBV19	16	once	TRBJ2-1	TGTGCCAGTAGTATAGCCCCTAGCGGGGTTTACAATGAGCAGTTCTTC	CASSIAPSGVYNEQFF
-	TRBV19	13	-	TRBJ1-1	TGTGCCAGTAGTACCGAGGAGGGGGCTGAAGCTTTCTTT	CASSTEEGAEAFF
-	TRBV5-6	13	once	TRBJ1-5	TGTGCCAGCAGCGTCTATAGCAATCAGCCCCAGCATTTT	CASSVYSNQPQHF
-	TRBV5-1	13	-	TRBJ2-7	TGCGCCAGCAGCTTTAACAGTCGGTACGAGCAGTACTTC	CASSFNSRYEQYF
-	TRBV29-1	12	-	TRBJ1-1	TGCAGCGTTTACGGCGACAGGACTGAAGCTTTCTTT	CSVYGDRTEAFF
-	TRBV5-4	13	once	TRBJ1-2	TGTGCCAGCAGCCCCGACAGCAACTATGGCTACACCTTC	CASSPDSNYGYTF
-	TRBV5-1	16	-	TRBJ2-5	TGCGCCAGCAGCTTGAACGGAGCCCTACGTTCTGAGACCCAGTACTTC	CASSLNGALRSETQYF